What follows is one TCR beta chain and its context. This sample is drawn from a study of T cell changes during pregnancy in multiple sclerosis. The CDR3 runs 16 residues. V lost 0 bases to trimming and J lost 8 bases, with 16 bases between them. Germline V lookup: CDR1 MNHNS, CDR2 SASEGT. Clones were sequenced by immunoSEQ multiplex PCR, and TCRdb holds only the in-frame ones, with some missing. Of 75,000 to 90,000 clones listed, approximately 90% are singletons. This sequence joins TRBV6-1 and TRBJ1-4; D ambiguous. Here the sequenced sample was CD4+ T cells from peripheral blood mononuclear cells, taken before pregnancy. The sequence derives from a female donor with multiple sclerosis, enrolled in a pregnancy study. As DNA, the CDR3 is TGTGCCAGCAGTGAAGCGACACATAAAGTAAGGGAAAAACTGTTTTTT. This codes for CASSEATHKVREKLFF.